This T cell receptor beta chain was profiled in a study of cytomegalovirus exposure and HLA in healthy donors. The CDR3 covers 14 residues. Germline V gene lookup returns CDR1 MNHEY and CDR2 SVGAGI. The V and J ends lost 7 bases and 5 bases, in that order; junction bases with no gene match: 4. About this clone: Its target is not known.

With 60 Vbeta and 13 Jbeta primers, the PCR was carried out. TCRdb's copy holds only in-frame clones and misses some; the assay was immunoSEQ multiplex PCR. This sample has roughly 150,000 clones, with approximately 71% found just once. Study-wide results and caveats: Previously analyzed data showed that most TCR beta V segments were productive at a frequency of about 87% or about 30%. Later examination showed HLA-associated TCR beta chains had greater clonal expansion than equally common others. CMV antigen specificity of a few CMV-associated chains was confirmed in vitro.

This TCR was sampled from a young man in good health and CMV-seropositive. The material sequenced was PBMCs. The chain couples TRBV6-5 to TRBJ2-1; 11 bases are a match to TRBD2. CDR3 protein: CASTKTSGNNEQFF. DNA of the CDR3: TGTGCCAGCACCAAGACTAGCGGGAACAATGAGCAGTTCTTC.